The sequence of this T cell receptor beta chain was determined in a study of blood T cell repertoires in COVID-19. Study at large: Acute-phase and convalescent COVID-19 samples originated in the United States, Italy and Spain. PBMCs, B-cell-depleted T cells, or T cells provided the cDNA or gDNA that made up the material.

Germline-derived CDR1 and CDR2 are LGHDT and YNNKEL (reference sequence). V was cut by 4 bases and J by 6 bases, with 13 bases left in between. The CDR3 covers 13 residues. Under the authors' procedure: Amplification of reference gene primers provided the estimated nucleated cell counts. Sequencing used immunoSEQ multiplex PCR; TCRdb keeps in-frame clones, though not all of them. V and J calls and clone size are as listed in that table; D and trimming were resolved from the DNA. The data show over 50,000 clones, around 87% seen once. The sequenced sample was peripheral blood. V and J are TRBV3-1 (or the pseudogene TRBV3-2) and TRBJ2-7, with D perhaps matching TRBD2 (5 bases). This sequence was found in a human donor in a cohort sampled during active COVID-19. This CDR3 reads CASSRGGSGEQYF. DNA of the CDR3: TGTGCCAGCAGCCGGGGTGGGAGTGGCGAGCAGTACTTC.